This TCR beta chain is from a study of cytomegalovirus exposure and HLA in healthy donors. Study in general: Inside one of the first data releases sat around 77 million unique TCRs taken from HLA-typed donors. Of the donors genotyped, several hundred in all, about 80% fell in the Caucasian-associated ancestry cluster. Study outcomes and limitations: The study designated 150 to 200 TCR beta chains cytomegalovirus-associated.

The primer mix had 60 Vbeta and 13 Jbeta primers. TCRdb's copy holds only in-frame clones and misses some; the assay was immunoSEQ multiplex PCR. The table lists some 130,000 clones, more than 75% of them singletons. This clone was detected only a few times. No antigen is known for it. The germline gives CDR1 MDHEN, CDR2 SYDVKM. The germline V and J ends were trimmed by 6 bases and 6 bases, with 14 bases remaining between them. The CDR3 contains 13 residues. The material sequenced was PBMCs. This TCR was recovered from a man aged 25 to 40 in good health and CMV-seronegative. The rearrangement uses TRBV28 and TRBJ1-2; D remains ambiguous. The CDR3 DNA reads TGTGCCAGCAGATTCGCGGGGAGGGATGGCTACACCTTC. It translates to CASRFAGRDGYTF.